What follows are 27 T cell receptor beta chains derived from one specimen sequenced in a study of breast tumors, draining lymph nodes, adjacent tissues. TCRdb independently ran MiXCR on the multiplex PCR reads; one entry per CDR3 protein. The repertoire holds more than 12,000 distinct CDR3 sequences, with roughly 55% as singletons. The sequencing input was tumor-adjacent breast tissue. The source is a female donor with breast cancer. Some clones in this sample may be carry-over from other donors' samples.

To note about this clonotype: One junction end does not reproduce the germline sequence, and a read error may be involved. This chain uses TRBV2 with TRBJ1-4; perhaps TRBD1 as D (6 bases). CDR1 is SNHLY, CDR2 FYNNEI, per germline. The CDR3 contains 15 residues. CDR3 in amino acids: CASTLGQLTNERLFF. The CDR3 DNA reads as TGTGCCAGCACCCTTGGACAGCTAACTAATGAAAGACTGTTTTTT.

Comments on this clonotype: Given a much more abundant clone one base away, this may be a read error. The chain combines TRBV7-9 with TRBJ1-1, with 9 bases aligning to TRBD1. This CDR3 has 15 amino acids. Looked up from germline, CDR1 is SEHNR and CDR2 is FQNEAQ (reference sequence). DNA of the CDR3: TGTGCCAGCAGCTTAGGAGACAGGGGGACGGCGGATGCTCTCTTT. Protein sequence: CASSLGDRGTADALF.

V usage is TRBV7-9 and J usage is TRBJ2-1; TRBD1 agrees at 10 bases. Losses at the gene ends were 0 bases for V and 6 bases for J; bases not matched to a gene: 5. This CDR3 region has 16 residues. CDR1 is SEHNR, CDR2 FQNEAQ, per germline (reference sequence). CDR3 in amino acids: CASSLAGTGVSNEQFF. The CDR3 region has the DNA TGTGCCAGCAGCTTAGCCGGGACAGGGGTCTCCAATGAGCAGTTCTTC. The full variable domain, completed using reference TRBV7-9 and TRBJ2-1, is DTGVSQNPRHKITKRGQNVTFRCDPISEHNRLYWYRQTLGQGPEFLTYFQNEAQLEKSRLLSDRFSAERPKGSFSTLEIQRTEQGDSAMYLCASSLAGTGVSNEQFFGPGTRLTVL.

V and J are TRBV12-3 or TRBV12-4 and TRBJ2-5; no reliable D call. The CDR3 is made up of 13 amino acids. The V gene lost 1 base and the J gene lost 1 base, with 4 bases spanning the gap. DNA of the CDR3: TGTGCCAGCAGTTTAGGGCGCCAAGAGACCCAGTACTTC. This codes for CASSLGRQETQYF.

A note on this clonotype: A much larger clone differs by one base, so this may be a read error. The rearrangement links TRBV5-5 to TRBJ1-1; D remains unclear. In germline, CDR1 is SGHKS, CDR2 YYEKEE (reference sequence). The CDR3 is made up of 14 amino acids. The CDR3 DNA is TGTGCCAGCGGCTTGCTTCCGGGGAGTACTGAAGCTTTCTTT. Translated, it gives CASGLLPGSTEAFF. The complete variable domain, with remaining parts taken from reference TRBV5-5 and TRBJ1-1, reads DAGVTQSPTHLIKTRGQQVTLRCSPISGHKSVSWYQQVLGQGPQFIFQYYEKEERGRGNFPDRFSARQFPNYSSELNVNALLLGDSALYLCASGLLPGSTEAFFGQGTRLTVV.

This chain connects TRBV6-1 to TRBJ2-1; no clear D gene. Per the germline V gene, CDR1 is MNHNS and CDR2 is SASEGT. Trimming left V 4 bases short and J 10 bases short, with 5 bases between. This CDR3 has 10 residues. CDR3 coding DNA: TGTGCCAGCAGTGTGGGCGAGCAGTTCTTC. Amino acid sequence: CASSVGEQFF.

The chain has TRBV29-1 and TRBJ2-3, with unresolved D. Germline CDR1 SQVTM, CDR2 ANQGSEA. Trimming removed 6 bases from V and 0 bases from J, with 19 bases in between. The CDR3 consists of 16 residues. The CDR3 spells CSVAQLKTSSTDTQYF. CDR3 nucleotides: TGCAGCGTCGCCCAGCTCAAGACCTCTAGCACAGATACGCAGTATTTT.

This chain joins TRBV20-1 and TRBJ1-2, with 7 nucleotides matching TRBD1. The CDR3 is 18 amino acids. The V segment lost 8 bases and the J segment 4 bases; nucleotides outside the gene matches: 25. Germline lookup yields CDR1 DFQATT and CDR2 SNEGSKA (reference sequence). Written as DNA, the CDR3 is TGCAGTCTAAAACCACGCTTGGACAGGAGCATCCTTGGCTATGGCTACACCTTC. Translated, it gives CSLKPRLDRSILGYGYTF.

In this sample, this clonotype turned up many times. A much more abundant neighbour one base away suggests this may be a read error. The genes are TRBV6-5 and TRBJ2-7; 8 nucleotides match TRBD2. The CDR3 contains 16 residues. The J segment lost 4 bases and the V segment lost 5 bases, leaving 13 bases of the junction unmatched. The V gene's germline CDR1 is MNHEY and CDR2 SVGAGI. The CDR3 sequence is CASSPPGLVGGYEQYF. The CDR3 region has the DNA TGTGCCAGCAGTCCCCCGGGACTAGTGGGAGGGTACGAGCAGTACTTC.

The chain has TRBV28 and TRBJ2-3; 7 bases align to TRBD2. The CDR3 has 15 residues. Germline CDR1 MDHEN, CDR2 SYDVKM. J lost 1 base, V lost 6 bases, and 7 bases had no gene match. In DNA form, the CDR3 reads TGTGCCAGCAGCCTATCGGGACTACGCACAGATACGCAGTATTTT. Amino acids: CASSLSGLRTDTQYF.

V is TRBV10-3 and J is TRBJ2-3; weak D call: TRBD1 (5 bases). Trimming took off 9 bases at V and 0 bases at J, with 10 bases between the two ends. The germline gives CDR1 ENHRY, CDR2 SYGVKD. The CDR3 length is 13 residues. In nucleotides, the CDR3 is TGTGCCATTCAGGGTTATAGCACAGATACGCAGTATTTT. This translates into CAIQGYSTDTQYF.

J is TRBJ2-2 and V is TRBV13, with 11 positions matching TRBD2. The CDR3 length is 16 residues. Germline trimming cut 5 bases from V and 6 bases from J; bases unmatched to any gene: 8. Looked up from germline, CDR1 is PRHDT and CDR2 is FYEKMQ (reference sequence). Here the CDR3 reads CASSETSGSQAGELFF. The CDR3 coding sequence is TGTGCCAGCAGCGAAACTAGCGGGAGTCAAGCCGGGGAGCTGTTTTTT.

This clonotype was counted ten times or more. CDR3 coding DNA: TGCAGTGCTAGAACACCAGGTCTTAGGACTGAAGCTTTCTTT. Encoded protein: CSARTPGLRTEAFF. V is TRBV20-1 and J is TRBJ1-1; D call uncertain. CDR1 and CDR2 (germline): DFQATT, SNEGSKA (reference sequence). Trimming cost V 2 bases and J 5 bases, with 15 bases left between them. This CDR3 spans 14 amino acids.

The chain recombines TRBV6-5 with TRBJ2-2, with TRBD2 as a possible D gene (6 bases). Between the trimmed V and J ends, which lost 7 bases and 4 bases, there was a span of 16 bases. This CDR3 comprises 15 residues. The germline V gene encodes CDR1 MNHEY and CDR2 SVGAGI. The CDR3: CASNKEGSGTGELFF. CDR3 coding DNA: TGTGCCAGCAATAAGGAGGGGTCGGGCACCGGGGAGCTGTTTTTT.

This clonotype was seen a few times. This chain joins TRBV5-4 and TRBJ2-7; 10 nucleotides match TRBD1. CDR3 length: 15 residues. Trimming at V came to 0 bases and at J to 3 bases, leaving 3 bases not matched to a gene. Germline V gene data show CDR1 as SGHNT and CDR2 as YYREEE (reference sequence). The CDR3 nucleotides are TGTGCCAGCAGCTTGGGGGGACAGGGGAACTACGAGCAGTACTTC. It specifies CASSLGGQGNYEQYF.

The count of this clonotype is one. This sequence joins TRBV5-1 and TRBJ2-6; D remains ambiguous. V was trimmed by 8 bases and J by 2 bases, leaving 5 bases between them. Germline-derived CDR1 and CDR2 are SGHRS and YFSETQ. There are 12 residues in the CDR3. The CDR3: CASNTGANVLTF. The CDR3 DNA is TGCGCCAGTAATACTGGGGCCAACGTCCTGACTTTC.

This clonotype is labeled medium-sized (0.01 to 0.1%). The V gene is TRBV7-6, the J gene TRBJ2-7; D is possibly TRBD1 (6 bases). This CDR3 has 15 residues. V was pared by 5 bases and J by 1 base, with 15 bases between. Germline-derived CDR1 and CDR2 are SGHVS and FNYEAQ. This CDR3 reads CASSPGHGTSYEQYF. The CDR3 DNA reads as TGTGCCAGCAGCCCGGGACACGGAACGTCCTACGAGCAGTACTTC.

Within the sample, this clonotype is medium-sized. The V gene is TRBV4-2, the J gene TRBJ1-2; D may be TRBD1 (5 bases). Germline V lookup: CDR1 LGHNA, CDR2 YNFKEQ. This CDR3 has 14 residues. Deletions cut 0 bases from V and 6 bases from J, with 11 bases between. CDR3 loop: CASSQERGGNGYTF. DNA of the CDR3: TGTGCCAGCAGCCAAGAAAGGGGCGGAAATGGCTACACCTTC.

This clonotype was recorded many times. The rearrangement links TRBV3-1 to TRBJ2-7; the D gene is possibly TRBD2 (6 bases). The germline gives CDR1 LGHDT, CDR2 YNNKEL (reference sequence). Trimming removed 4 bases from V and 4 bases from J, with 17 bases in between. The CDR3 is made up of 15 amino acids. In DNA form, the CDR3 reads TGTGCCAGCAGCCCGTGGAGGGCGGCCCATTACGAGCAGTACTTC. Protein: CASSPWRAAHYEQYF.

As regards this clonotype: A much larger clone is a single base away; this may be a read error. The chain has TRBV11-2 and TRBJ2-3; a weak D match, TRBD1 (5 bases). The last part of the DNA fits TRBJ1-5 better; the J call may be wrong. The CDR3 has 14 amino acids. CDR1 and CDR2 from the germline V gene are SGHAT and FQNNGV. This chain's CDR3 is CASSLDWGSNTQHF. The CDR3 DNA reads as TGTGCCAGCAGCTTAGACTGGGGGTCTAATACGCAGCATTTT.

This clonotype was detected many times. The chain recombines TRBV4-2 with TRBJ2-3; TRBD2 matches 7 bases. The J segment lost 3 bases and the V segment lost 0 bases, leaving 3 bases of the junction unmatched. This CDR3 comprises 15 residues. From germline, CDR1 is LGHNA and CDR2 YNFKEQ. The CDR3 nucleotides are TGTGCCAGCAGCCAAGATCTCGGGGGGACAGATACGCAGTATTTT. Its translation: CASSQDLGGTDTQYF.

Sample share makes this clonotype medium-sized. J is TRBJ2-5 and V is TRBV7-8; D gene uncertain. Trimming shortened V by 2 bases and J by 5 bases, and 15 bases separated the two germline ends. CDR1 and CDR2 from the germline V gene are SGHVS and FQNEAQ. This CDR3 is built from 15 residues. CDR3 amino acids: CASSLKGAMGETQYF. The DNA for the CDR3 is TGTGCCAGCAGCTTAAAGGGCGCCATGGGGGAGACCCAGTACTTC.

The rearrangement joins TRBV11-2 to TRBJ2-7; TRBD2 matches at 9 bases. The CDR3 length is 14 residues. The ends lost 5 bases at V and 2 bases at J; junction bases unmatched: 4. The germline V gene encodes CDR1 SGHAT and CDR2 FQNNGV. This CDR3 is CASSARTSAYEQYF. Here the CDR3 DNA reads TGTGCCAGCAGCGCCAGGACTAGCGCCTACGAGCAGTACTTC.

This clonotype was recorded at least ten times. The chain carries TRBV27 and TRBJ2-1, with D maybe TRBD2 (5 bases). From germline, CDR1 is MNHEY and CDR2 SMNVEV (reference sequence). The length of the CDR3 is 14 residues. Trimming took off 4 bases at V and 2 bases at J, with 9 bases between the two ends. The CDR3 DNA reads TGTGCCAGCAGTTCGCGGGTTACCTACAATGAGCAGTTCTTC. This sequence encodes CASSSRVTYNEQFF.

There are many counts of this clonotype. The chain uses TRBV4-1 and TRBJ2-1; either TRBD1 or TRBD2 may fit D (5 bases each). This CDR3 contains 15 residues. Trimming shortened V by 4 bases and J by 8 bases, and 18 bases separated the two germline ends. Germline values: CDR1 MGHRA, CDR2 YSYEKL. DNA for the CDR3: TGCGCCAGCAGCCCCTTTGGGGGATTGGTACATGAGCAGTTCTTC. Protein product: CASSPFGGLVHEQFF.

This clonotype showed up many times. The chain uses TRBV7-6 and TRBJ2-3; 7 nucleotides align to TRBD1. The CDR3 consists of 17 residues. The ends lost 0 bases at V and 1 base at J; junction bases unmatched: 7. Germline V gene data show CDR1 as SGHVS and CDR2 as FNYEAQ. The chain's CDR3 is CASSLAPRGPRTDTQYF. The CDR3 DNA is TGTGCCAGCAGCTTAGCCCCGAGGGGGCCCCGCACAGATACGCAGTATTTT.

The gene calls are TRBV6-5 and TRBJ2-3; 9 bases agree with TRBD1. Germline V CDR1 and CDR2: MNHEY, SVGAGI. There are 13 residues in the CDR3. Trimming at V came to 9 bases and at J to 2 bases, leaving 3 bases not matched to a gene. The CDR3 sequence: CASTGGNTDTQYF. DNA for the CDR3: TGTGCCAGTACAGGGGGCAACACAGATACGCAGTATTTT.